This TCR beta chain originates from a study of blood T cell repertoires in COVID-19. Study-level information: COVID-19 samples, acute and convalescent, were from the United States, Italy and Spain. In each case, the material was cDNA or gDNA derived from T cells, B-cell-depleted T cells, or PBMCs.

Those enrolled, adults aged roughly 18 to 90 years, came from about two dozen US areas. Exposed enrollees had met someone with a PCR-confirmed or clinician-diagnosed COVID-19 case at some point within the 2 weeks before study entry. The protocol was immunoSEQ multiplex PCR, while the TCRdb copy is restricted to in-frame clones and leaves out a portion. The sample records some 400,000 clones, roughly 90% being singletons. The sequence derives from a middle-aged woman who had been exposed to COVID-19. Material for sequencing was PBMCs or T cells enriched from blood (not recorded which).

As DNA, the CDR3 is TGTGCCAGCAGCGTAACACCTTCCTACGAGCAGTACTTC. It is translated as CASSVTPSYEQYF. The rearrangement links TRBV9 to TRBJ2-7, with unresolved D. The CDR3 has 13 amino acids. Germline-derived CDR1 and CDR2 are SGDLS and YYNGEE. Trimming took off 1 base at V and 1 base at J, with 6 bases between the two ends.